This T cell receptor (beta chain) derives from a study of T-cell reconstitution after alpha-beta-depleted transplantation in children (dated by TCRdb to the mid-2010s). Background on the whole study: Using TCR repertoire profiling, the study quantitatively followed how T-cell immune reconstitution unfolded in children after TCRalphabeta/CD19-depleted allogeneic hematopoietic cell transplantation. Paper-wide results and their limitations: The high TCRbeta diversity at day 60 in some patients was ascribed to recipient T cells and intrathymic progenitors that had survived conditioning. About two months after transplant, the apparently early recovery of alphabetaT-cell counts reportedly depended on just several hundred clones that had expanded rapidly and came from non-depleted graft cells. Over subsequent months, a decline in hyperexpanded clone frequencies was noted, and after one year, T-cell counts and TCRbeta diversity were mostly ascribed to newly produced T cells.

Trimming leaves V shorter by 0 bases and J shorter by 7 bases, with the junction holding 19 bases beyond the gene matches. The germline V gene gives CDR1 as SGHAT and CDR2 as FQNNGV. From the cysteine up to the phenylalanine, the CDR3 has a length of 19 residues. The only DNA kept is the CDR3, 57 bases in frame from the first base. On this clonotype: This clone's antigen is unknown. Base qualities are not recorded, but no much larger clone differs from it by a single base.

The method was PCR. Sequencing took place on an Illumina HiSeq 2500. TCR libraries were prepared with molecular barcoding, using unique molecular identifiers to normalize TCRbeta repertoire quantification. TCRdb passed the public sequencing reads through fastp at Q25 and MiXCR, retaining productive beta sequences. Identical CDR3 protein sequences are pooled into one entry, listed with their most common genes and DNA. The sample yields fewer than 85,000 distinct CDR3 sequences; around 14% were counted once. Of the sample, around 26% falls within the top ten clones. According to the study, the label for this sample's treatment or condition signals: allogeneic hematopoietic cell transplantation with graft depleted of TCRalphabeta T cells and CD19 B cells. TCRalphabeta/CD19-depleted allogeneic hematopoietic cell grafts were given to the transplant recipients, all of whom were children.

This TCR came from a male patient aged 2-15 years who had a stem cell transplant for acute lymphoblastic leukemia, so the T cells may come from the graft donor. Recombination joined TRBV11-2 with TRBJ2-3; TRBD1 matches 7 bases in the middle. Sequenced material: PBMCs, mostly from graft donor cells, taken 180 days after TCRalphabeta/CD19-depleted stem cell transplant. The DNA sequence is TGTGCCAGCAGCTTAGATCCCAGTCAAGACAGGGCCTCCCTTCATACGCAGTATTTT. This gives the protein CASSLDPSQDRASLHTQYF.